What follows is one T cell receptor (beta chain) and its context. Its antigen is still unknown. Ends trimmed: V by 5 bases, J by 1 base; bases unmatched to a gene: 4. The CDR3 covers 15 residues, taking in both the cysteine and the phenylalanine. Kept here is only the CDR3 DNA, which spans 45 bases and is read in frame from base 1. CDR1 and CDR2 (WNHNN, SYGVQD) derive from the germline V gene (reference sequence). This entry is derived from a study of cytomegalovirus exposure and HLA in healthy donors (dated by TCRdb to the late 2010s). With respect to the entire study: In an earlier analysis of under 750 of the donors, around 290 Gb of sequence data and 117 million unique TCR beta sequences from approximately 180 million T cells were reported. Roughly 300 gigabases of sequencing data and 70 million to 85 million unique TCR sequences were included in an early release covering 500 to 750 HLA-typed donors. Of the roughly 400 genotyped donors, about 80% fell in the genetic ancestry cluster associated with self-reported Caucasian donors. The study aimed to test whether signatures of past pathogen exposure could be identified by cataloging public T cell receptors. The study used immunosequencing to profile the T cell repertoires of approximately 650 subjects and linked those repertoires to cytomegalovirus serostatus. A separate validation cohort of about 110 different subjects was used in addition to the approximately 610-subject first cohort. To predict cytomegalovirus infection status, the study combined high-throughput TCR immunosequencing, statistical association of individual TCRs with disease status, and machine learning. A later analysis re-analyzed previously published TCR beta repertoires from approximately 670 donors and added high-resolution HLA genotyping to study TCR occurrence patterns. Rather than using new phenotypic data, the later analysis identified candidate immune exposures from TCR beta sequences and from how often those sequences occurred across donors. An earlier analysis of around 640 of the donors used high-throughput TCR beta sequencing to judge whether each TCR beta V gene segment behaved as functional or pseudogenic. Donor age, sex, ethnicity and CMV serostatus were collected together with the repertoire data. In a later genetic analysis, genome-wide SNP genotypes for about 55% of the 666 donors were used, and that subset was treated as a discovery cohort. All discovery cohort repertoires had been generated using a single sequencing platform. Class I and class II HLA loci were covered by the typing at four-digit resolution. The number of donors typed differed by locus, with about 620-630 for A, B, C, DRB1 and DQB1, 522 for DQA1, nearly 610 for DPA1, and roughly 450 for DPB1. A handful of DR-DQ haplotypes were treated as single units for association and clustering because of strong linkage in the cohort. Among about 410 genotyped donors of the cohort, an average of about 240,000 unique TCR beta nucleotide sequences was sequenced per donor, of which approximately 18% were non-productive.

Results and caveats for the whole study, not just this receptor: A total of 164 TCR beta chains were listed by the study as associated with cytomegalovirus. The 87-base-pair reads could not distinguish some IMGT-functional V segments, including TRBV6-2 and TRBV6-3, so those segments were excluded. A later analysis found that TCR association rates varied across HLA loci, with DRB1 alleles showing the most associated TCRs and HLA-C alleles the fewest. The classifier was reported to diagnose cytomegalovirus status with high specificity and sensitivity in both the original and validation cohorts. In vitro tests confirmed that a few of the cytomegalovirus-associated TCR beta chains recognize cytomegalovirus antigens. Because HLA typing was unavailable for some donors at each locus, only the typed subset was used in association tests. Compared with the roughly 670-donor mean, donors in an Asian-associated ancestry cluster had fewer N-insertions in productive TCRs, according to a later genetic analysis. Assigning TCR associations to individual alleles was difficult when HLA alleles, especially DR and DQ, strongly co-occurred. In a later analysis, HLA-associated TCR beta chains showed more clonal expansion and lower generation probabilities than non-associated chains that were equally common. Linkage disequilibrium might explain the correlated functional status among segregating V segments, but an unknown experimental factor could not be ruled out. Presence/absence analyses assumed roughly uniform sequencing depth across donors, an assumption that may not hold. According to a later analysis, parvovirus B19, influenza, CMV and Epstein-Barr virus appeared linked to several top co-occurrence clusters. Most TCR sequences were observed very rarely across donors, whereas some public TCRs were present in many individuals. Because counts were too low, about 17 rarely observed V segments, including chromosome 9 orphons, were excluded from the earlier analysis of some 590 of the donors. The authors suggested that the approach could potentially be generalized to other disease states and immunological phenotypes. Specific HLA alleles were associated with roughly 17,000 TCR beta sequences at a false discovery rate of 0.05 in a later analysis. V-gene and J-gene trimming of TCR beta chains was associated with a missense DCLRE1C variant in a later genetic analysis, and the association was replicated in an independent cohort. The sequencing pipeline was judged likely to have produced a cluster of highly shared sequence variants as a technical artifact. A further reported finding was that TCR beta sequences accurately predicted the HLA-A and HLA-B alleles for most subjects in the first cohort. This cohort had only TCR beta chains sequenced, and the lack of alpha or paired-chain data limited which features could be detected. A later analysis found that most CMV-associated TCR beta chains appeared HLA-restricted, with HLA associations seemingly driven largely by CMV exposure. Broadly in line with IMGT annotations, most TCR beta V segments showed up in productive rearrangements about 90% or about 30% of the time in an earlier analysis of around 600 of the donors. Immune exposure information for the cohort was limited to CMV serostatus.

Library generation was performed with the immunoSEQ multiplex PCR assay. For the multiplex PCR, a mixture combining 60 forward primers for TCR Vbeta segments and 13 reverse primers for TCR Jbeta segments was used. The CDR3 region of rearranged TCR beta genes was amplified from genomic DNA with a multiplex PCR assay. Amplified TCR beta libraries were sequenced as 87-base-pair reads on the Illumina HiSeq System. The paper's data handling went like this. A later analysis tallied around 87 million unique TCR beta chains across the 666 repertoires, and about 12 million of those chains were shared by two or more donors. To remove PCR and sequencing errors, raw reads were error-corrected and collapsed into unique sequences using a nearest-neighbor algorithm that merged closely related sequences. To assign V, D and J gene segments, CDR3 sequences were aligned to IMGT reference sequences. For a sequence to be retained, a match of at least six nucleotides was required to both a V gene segment and a J gene segment. Rearrangements were called productive when the CDR3 lacked stop codons and stayed in frame with V and J; all others were non-productive. CDR3 was defined by IMGT convention, running from the second conserved V-encoded cysteine to the conserved J-encoded phenylalanine. The earlier analysis of about 640 of the donors excluded any sequence lacking an unambiguous match to a single V gene segment. An earlier analysis of a few hundred of the donors called V segments functional above 56.7% productive rearrangements and segregating when the between-donor standard deviation exceeded 5%. A statistical classification framework was built for diagnosing cytomegalovirus status from the catalog of TCR beta chain sequences. V and J gene assignment, in a later analysis, came from comparing TCR nucleotide sequences with IMGT/GENE-DB human TR gene sequences. A later analysis assigned CDR3 sequences and most-parsimonious VDJ recombination scenarios with the TCRdist pipeline. A later analysis defined each TCR beta chain by its CDR3 amino acid sequence plus V-gene family, and excluded reads lacking a unique V-gene family. A later analysis removed over 500 highly shared, low-generation-probability nucleotide sequences to deal with suspected cross-contamination and a sequencing artifact. In a later analysis, a clonal expansion index was calculated for each public chain from normalized within-repertoire ranks of inferred template counts. In a later analysis, generation probabilities were computed with a VDJ recombination model fitted to out-of-frame rearrangements, and the resulting probabilities were checked against IGoR. A later analysis scored TCR-TCR, TCR-HLA and TCR-CMV co-occurrence with hypergeometric tests, applying a repertoire-size bias correction to TCR pairs. False discovery rates were estimated in a later analysis by permuting HLA or CMV assignments 20 times. In a later analysis, co-occurring TCRs were grouped using DBSCAN, and TCRdist sequence similarity was added for clustering within HLA-allele-positive subsets. Co-occurrence clustering excluded repertoires with fewer than 30,000 or more than 120,000 public chains, plus five with anomalous nucleotide sharing. Not all clones reach the TCRdb copy of this immuneACCESS table, which keeps in-frame sequences only. Checked studies attribute under half of the gap to unresolved V genes and leave the rest unexplained. V, J and clone size are taken as reported in that table, and D and trimming were inferred from the DNA itself. The table of this sample itemizes approximately 170,000 clones. The ten largest account for approximately 0.8% of the sample.

The cohort consisted of some 730 healthy bone marrow donors. Cohort members were all nominally healthy when sampled, although unrecorded immune exposures were likely present. The donor was CMV seropositive and belonged to the group of 250 to 350 seropositive cohort members. Every donor gave a peripheral blood sample, and the peripheral blood mononuclear cells from that sample were used for TCR beta sequencing. The Qiagen DNeasy Blood Extraction Kit was used to extract genomic DNA from the blood cell samples. Sequencing was performed on PBMCs. The chain couples TRBV10-1 to TRBJ2-7; 11 bases in the junction line up with TRBD2. The clonotype originates from a woman between 18 and 29 years old in good health and CMV-seropositive. The DNA sequence is given as TGCGCCAGCAGTATACTAGCGGGAGAATCCTACGAGCAGTACTTC. Protein translation: CASSILAGESYEQYF.